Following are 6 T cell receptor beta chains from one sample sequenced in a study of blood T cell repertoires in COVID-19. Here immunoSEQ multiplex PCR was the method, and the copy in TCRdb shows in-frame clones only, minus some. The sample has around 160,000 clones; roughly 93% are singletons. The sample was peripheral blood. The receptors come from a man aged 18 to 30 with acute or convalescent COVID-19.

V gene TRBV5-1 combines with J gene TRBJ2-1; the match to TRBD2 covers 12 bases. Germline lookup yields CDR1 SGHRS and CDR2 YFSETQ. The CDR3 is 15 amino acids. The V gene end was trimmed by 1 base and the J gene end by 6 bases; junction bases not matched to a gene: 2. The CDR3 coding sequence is TGCGCCAGCAGCTTGCCTAGCGGGGGGGCCAATGAGCAGTTCTTC. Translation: CASSLPSGGANEQFF. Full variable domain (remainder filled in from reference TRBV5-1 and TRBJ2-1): KAGVTQTPRYLIKTRGQQVTLSCSPISGHRSVSWYQQTPGQGLQFLFEYFSETQRNKGNFPGRFSGRQFSNSRSEMNVSTLELGDSALYLCASSLPSGGANEQFFGPGTRLTVL.

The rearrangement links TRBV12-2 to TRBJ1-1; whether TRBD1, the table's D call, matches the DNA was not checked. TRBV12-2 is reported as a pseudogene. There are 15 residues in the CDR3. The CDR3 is CASRSWGRENTEAFF. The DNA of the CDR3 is TGTGCAAGTCGCTCGTGGGGCAGGGAGAACACTGAAGCTTTCTTT.

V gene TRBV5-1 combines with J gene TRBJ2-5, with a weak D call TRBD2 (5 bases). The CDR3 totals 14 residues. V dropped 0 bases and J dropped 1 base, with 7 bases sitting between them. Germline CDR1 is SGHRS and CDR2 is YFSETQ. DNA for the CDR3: TGCGCCAGCAGCTTGGCAGCGGTCCAAGAGACCCAGTACTTC. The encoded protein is CASSLAAVQETQYF.

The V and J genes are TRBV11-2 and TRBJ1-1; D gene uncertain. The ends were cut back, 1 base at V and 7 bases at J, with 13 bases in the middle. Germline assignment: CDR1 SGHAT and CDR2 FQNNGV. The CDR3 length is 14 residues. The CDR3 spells CASSLGGWRVEAFF. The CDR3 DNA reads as TGTGCCAGCAGCTTAGGAGGTTGGCGAGTTGAAGCTTTCTTT. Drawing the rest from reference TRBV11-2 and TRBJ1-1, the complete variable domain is EAGVAQSPRYKIIEKRQSVAFWCNPISGHATLYWYQQILGQGPKLLIQFQNNGVVDDSQLPKDRFSAERLKGVDSTLKIQPAKLEDSAVYLCASSLGGWRVEAFFGQGTRLTVV.

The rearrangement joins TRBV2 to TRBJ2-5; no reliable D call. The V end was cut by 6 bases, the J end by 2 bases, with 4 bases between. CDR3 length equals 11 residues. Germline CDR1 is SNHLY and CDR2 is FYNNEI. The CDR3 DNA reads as TGTGCCAGCAGCTCTCAAGAGACCCAGTACTTC. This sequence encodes CASSSQETQYF.

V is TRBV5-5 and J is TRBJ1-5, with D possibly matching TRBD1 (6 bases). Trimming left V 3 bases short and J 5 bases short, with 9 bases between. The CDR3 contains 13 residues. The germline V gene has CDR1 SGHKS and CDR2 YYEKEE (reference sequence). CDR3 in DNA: TGTGCCAGCAGCTGGGACACCGATCAGCCCCAGCATTTT. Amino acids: CASSWDTDQPQHF.